A single sample is the source of the 11 T cell receptor beta chains below, sequenced in a study of regulatory T cells in long-lasting Graves disease. Sequencing libraries for TCR beta were prepared with iRepertoire HTBI primers and Arm-PCR of CDR3 regions. MiXCR was run by TCRdb on the multiplex PCR reads, yielding one entry per CDR3 protein. The sample holds fewer than 400,000 distinct CDR3 sequences; over 15% are singletons and the top ten take less than 40%. Time point defined: newly diagnosed GD, antithyroid drugs for less than 3 months. Generation of the TCR library employed RNA extracted from PBMCs. The sequences come from peripheral blood mononuclear cells (PBMCs), collected at new diagnosis, from a patient treated with antithyroid drugs. Receptor source: a female donor with Graves disease.

V usage is TRBV5-5 and J usage is TRBJ2-1; D is tentatively TRBD1 or TRBD2 (6 bases each). The CDR3 loop spans 18 amino acids. The V gene's germline CDR1 is SGHKS and CDR2 YYEKEE (reference sequence). Trimming took off 4 bases at V and 4 bases at J, with 24 bases between the two ends. The DNA of the CDR3 is TGTGCCAGCAGCCTTGGACGGGGAGAGGGGGGAAAGTACAATGAGCAGTTCTTC. Its translation is CASSLGRGEGGKYNEQFF.

This clonotype showed up many times. The chain recombines TRBV28 with TRBJ2-5; 11 positions agree with TRBD2. CDR3 length: 16 residues. CDR1 MDHEN and CDR2 SYDVKM come from the germline V gene. The junction had 7 bases not matched to a gene; V was cut back by 5 bases and J by 2 bases. In nucleotides, the CDR3 is TGTGCCAGCAGTAAAGGTTTAGCGGGAGGGCAAGAGACCCAGTACTTC. Translation gives CASSKGLAGGQETQYF. Complete variable domain (other parts from reference TRBV28 and TRBJ2-5): DVKVTQSSRYLVKRTGEKVFLECVQDMDHENMFWYRQDPGLGLRLIYFSYDVKMKEKGDIPEGYSVSREKKERFSLILESASTNQTSMYLCASSKGLAGGQETQYFGPGTRLLVL.

This clonotype showed up just a few times. The chain's CDR3 is CASRGTSGAYNEQFF. The CDR3 coding sequence is TGTGCCAGCAGGGGGACTAGCGGAGCCTACAATGAGCAGTTCTTC. V usage is TRBV28 and J usage is TRBJ2-1, with 11 nucleotides matching TRBD2. In germline, CDR1 is MDHEN, CDR2 SYDVKM. The CDR3 consists of 15 residues. Trimming at V came to 6 bases and at J to 2 bases, leaving 3 bases not matched to a gene.

This clonotype was found many times. The CDR3 protein is CASSQDMVRMNTEAFF. The CDR3 nucleotides are TGCGCCAGCAGCCAAGATATGGTACGGATGAACACTGAAGCTTTCTTT. V is TRBV4-1 and J is TRBJ1-1; no firm D call. V was pared by 0 bases and J by 0 bases, with 11 bases between. Per germline, CDR1 MGHRA and CDR2 YSYEKL. CDR3 size: 16 residues.

This clonotype was seen a handful of times. The rearrangement links TRBV24-1 to TRBJ2-4, with D perhaps matching TRBD1 (5 bases). Germline V gene data show CDR1 as KGHDR and CDR2 as SFDVKD. This CDR3 comprises 12 residues. Trimming stripped 3 bases from V and 6 bases from J, with 5 bases between. CDR3 in DNA: TGTGCCACCAGTGATGACAGAAACATTCAGTACTTC. Translation: CATSDDRNIQYF.

This clonotype was seen ten or more times. The rearrangement joins TRBV7-9 to TRBJ2-2; D not resolved. CDR1 is SEHNR and CDR2 is FQNEAQ in the germline V gene (reference sequence). This CDR3 has 11 residues. The ends were cut back, 9 bases at V and 7 bases at J, with 9 bases in the middle. The CDR3 bases are TGTGCCAGTTCCGTAGTCGGGGAGCTGTTTTTT. Its protein is CASSVVGELFF.

This clonotype has more than one count but fewer than ten. V is TRBV4-1 and J is TRBJ2-7; no clear D gene. The germline gives CDR1 MGHRA, CDR2 YSYEKL. The CDR3 consists of 14 residues. V lost 3 bases and J 6 bases, leaving 15 bases between the germline ends. CDR3: CASSQGPAVGEQYF. The CDR3 DNA reads TGCGCCAGCAGCCAGGGCCCTGCTGTCGGCGAGCAGTACTTC.

This clonotype showed up many times. Here the CDR3 reads CSASWGANTEAFF. CDR3 in DNA: TGCAGTGCCTCGTGGGGAGCGAACACTGAAGCTTTCTTT. The chain joins TRBV20-1 to TRBJ1-1; D unresolved. In germline, CDR1 is DFQATT, CDR2 SNEGSKA (reference sequence). V was shortened by 6 bases and J by 1 base, with 12 bases between the two germline ends. The CDR3 extends over 13 amino acids.

This clonotype was seen just once. The J gene is TRBJ2-5, the V gene TRBV7-2; 13 bases are a match to TRBD2. Germline V CDR1 and CDR2: SGHTA, FQGNSA. This CDR3 is 17 amino acids long. Unmatched junction bases numbered 8, after V lost 5 bases and J lost 2 bases. In DNA form, the CDR3 reads TGTGCCAGCAGCCGAGGGACTAGCGGGAACACACAAGAGACCCAGTACTTC. Protein product: CASSRGTSGNTQETQYF.

In regard to this clonotype: One base away lies a much larger clone, so this may be a sequencing read error. The chain couples TRBV30 to TRBJ2-3; TRBD2 might be the D (5 bases). This CDR3 has 14 residues. CDR1 is GTSNPN, CDR2 SVGIG, per germline (reference sequence). The CDR3 is CVWSGGYSTDTQYF. The CDR3 coding sequence is TGTGTCTGGTCCGGAGGCTATAGCACAGATACGCAGTATTTT.

This clonotype was observed at least ten times. V usage is TRBV28 and J usage is TRBJ1-6; tentatively, D is TRBD1 (5 bases). CDR1 and CDR2 from the germline V gene are MDHEN and SYDVKM. The CDR3 consists of 16 residues. The V and J ends lost 7 bases and 0 bases respectively, with 13 bases between them. The CDR3 nucleotides are TGTGCCAGCACGGGACCTTCGTCCTCCTATAATTCACCCCTCCACTTT. Translated: CASTGPSSSYNSPLHF.